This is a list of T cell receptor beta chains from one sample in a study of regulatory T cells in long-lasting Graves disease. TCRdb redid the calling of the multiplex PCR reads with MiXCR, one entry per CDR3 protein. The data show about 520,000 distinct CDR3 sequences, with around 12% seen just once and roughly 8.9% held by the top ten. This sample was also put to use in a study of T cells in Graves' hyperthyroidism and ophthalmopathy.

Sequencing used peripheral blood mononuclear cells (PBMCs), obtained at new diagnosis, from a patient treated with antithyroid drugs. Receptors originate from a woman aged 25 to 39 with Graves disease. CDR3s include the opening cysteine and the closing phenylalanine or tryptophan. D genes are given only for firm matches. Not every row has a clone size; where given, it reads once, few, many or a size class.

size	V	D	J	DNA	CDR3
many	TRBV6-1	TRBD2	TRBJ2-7	TGTGCCAGCATGGGGTCGAGACAGGGACTAGCGGGGCGCTCCTACGAGCAGTACTTC	CASMGSRQGLAGRSYEQYF
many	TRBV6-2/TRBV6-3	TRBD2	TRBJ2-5	TGTGCCACCCGCGCTAGCGGGAGTTTAGAGACCCAGTACTTC	CATRASGSLETQYF
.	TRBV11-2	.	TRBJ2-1	TGTGCCAGCAGCTTAGACAGGAACAATGAGCAGCTCTTC	CASSLDRNNEQLF
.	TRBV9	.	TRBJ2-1	TGTGCCAGCAGCGTAGGAGCAGGGTTGAGTAGAGACAATGGGCAGTTCTTC	CASSVGAGLSRDNGQFF
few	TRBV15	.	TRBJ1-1	TGTGCCACCAGCAGAGATCGTGCCCTGAACACTGAAGCTTTCTTT	CATSRDRALNTEAFF
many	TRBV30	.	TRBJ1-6	TGTGCCTGGAGTGAAGGAGTATTGAGCTCACCCCTCCACTTT	CAWSEGVLSSPLHF
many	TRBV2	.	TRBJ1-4	TGTGCCAGCAGTGACCCCAGGGGAAAAGAAAAACTGTTTTTT	CASSDPRGKEKLFF
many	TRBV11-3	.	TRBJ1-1	TGTGCCAGCAGCTTAGTCGGGTCGAACACTGAAGCTTTCTTT	CASSLVGSNTEAFF
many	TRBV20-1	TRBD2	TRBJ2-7	TGCAGTGCTAGAGAAGGACTAGCGGGCTCCTACGAGCAGTACTTC	CSAREGLAGSYEQYF
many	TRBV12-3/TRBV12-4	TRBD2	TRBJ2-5	TGTGCCAGCAAAAGGCTAGCGGGAGAGACCCAGTACTTC	CASKRLAGETQYF
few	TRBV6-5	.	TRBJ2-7	TGTGCCAGCAGTTACGACCGGGACCAATACTACGAGCAGTACTTC	CASSYDRDQYYEQYF
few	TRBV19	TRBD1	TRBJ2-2	TGTGCCAGTAAGCGAGGACAGGTGAACACCGGGGAGCTGCTTTTT	CASKRGQVNTGELLF
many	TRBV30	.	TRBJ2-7	TGTGCCTGGAGTACCCAGGGCGTCGGGTCCTACGAGCAGTACTTC	CAWSTQGVGSYEQYF
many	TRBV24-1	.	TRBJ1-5	TGTGCCACCAGTGATGGGAAACAGGGAAGGCGTCAGCCCCAGCATTTT	CATSDGKQGRRQPQHF